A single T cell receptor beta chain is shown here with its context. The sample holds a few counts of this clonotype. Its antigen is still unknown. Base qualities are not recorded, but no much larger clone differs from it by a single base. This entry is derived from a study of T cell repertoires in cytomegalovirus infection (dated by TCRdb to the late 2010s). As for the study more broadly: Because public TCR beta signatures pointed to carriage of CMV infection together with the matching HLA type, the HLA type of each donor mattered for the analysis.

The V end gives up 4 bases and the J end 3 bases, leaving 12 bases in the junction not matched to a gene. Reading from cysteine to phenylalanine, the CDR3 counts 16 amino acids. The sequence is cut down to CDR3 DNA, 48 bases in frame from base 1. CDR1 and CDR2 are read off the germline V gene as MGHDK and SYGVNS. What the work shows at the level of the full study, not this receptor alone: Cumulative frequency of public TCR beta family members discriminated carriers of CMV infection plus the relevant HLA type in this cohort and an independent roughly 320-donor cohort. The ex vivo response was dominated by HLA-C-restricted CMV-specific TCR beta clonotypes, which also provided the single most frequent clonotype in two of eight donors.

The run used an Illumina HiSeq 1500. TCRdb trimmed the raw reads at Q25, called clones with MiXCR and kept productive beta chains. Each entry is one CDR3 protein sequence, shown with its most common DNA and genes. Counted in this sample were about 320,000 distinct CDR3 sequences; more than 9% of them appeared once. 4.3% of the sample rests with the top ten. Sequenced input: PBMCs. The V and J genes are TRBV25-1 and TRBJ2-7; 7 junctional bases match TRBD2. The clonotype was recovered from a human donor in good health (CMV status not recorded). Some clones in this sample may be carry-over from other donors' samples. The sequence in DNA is TGTGCCAGCAGTGGAACAGTCAGCACGGGGGGCTACGAGCAGTACTTC. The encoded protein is CASSGTVSTGGYEQYF.